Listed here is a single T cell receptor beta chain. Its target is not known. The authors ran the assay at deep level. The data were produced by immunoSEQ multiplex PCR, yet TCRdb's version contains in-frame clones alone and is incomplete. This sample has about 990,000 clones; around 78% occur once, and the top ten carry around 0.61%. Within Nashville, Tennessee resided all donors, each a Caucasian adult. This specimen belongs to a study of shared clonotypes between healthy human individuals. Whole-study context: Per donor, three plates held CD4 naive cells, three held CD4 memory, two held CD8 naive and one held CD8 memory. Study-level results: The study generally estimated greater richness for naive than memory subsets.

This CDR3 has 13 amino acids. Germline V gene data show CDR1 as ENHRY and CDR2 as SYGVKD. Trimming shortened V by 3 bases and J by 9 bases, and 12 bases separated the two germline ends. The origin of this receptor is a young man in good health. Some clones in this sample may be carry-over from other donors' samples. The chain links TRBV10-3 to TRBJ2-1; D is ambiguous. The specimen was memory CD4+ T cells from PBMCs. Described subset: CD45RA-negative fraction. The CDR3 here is CAISDLPGGEQFF. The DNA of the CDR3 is TGTGCCATCAGTGATCTGCCGGGTGGTGAGCAGTTCTTC.